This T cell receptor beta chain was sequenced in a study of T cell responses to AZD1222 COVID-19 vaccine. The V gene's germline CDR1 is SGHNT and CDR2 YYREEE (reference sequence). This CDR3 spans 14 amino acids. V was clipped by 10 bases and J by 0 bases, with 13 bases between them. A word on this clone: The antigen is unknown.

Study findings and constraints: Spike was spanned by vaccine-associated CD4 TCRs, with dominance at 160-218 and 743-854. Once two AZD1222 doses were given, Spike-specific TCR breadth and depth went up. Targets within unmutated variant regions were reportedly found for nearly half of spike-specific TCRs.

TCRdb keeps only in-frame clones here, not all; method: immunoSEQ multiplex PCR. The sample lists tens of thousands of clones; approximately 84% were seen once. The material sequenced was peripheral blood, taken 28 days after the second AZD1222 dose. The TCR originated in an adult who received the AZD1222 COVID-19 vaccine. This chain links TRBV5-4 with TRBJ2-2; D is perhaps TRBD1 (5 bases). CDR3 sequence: CAVAREANTGELFF. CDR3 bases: TGTGCCGTGGCCAGGGAAGCGAACACCGGGGAGCTGTTTTTT.